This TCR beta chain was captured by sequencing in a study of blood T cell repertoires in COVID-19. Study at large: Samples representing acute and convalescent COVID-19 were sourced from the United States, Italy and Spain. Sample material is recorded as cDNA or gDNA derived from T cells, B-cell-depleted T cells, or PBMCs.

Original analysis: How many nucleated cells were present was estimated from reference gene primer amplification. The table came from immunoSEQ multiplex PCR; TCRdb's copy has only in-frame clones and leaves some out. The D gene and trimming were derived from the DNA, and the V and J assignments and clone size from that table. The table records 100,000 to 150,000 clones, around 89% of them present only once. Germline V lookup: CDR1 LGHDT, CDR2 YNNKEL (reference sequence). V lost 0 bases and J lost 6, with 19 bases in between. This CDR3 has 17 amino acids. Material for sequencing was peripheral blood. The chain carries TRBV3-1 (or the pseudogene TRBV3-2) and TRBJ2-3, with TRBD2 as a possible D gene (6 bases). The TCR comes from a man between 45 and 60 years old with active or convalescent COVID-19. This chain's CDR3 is CASSQDGGMPGVDTQYF. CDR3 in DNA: TGTGCCAGCAGCCAAGATGGGGGGATGCCCGGTGTTGATACGCAGTATTTT.